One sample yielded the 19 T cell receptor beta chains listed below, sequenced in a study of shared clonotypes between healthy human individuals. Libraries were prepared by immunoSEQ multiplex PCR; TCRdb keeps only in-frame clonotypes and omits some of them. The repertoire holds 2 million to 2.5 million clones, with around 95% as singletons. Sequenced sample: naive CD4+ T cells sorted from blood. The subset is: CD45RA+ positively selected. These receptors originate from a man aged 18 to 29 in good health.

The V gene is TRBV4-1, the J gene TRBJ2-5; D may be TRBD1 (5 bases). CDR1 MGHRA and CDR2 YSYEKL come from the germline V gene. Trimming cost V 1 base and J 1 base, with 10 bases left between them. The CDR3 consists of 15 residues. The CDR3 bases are TGCGCCAGCAGCCAAGGACAGAGAGGCCAAGAGACCCAGTACTTC. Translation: CASSQGQRGQETQYF.

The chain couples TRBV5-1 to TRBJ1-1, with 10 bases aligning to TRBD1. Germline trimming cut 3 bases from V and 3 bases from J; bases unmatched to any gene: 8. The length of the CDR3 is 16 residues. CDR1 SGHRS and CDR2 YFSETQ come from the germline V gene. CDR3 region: CASSSTGGTGDTEAFF. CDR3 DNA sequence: TGCGCCAGCAGCTCGACAGGGGGCACTGGGGACACTGAAGCTTTCTTT.

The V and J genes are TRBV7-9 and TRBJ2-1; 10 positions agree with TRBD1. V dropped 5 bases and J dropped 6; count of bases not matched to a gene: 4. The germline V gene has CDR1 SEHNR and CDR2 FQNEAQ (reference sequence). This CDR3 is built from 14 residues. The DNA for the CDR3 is TGTGCCAGCAGCGTAAGGACAGGGGGCAATGAGCAGTTCTTC. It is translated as CASSVRTGGNEQFF. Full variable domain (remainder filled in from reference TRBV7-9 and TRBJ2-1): DTGVSQNPRHKITKRGQNVTFRCDPISEHNRLYWYRQTLGQGPEFLTYFQNEAQLEKSRLLSDRFSAERPKGSFSTLEIQRTEQGDSAMYLCASSVRTGGNEQFFGPGTRLTVL.

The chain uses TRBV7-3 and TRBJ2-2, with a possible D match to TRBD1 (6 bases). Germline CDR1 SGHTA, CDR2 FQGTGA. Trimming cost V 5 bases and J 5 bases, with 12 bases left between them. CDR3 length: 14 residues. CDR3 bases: TGTGCCAGCAGCCCAAGACAGGCAACCGGGGAGCTGTTTTTT. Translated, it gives CASSPRQATGELFF.

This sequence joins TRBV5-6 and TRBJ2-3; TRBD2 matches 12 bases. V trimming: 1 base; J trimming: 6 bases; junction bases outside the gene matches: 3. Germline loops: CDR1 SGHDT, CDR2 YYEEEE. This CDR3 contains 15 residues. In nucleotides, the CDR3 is TGTGCCAGCAGCTTGACTAGCGGGGGGATGGATACGCAGTATTTT. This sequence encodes CASSLTSGGMDTQYF.

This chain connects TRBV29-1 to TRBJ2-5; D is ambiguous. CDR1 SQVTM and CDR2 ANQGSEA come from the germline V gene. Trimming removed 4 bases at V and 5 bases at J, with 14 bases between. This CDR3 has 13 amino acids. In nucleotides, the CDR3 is TGCAGCGTTGGACATCCGATGGGGGAGACCCAGTACTTC. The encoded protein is CSVGHPMGETQYF. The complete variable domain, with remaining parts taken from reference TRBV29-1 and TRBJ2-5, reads SAVISQKPSRDICQRGTSLTIQCQVDSQVTMMFWYRQQPGQSLTLIATANQGSEATYESGFVIDKFPISRPNLTFSTLTVSNMSPEDSSIYLCSVGHPMGETQYFGPGTRLLVL.

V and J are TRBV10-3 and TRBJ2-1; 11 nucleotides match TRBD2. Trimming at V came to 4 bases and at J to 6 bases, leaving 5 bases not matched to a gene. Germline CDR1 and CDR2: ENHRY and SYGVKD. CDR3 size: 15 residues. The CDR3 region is CAISVAGGYSNEQFF. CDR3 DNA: TGTGCCATCAGTGTAGCGGGGGGGTACTCCAATGAGCAGTTCTTC.

CDR3 sequence: CASSYNSASTLYEQYF. Here the CDR3 DNA reads TGTGCCAGCAGTTACAATTCAGCCTCGACATTATACGAGCAGTACTTC. The chain combines TRBV6-5 with TRBJ2-7; no definite D call. CDR3 size: 16 residues. Per germline, CDR1 MNHEY and CDR2 SVGAGI. Deletions cut 2 bases from V and 4 bases from J, with 18 bases between.

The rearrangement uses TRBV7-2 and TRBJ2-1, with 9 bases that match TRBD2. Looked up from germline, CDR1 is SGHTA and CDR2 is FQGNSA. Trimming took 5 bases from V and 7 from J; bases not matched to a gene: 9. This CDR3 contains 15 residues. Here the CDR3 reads CASSMRLADSNEQFF. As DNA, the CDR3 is TGTGCCAGCAGCATGAGACTAGCGGACTCGAATGAGCAGTTCTTC.

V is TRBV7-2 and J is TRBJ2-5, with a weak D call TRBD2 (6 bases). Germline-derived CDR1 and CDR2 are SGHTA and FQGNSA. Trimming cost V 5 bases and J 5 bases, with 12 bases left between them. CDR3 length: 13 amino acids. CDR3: CASSPGGSETQYF. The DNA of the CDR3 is TGTGCCAGCAGCCCCGGAGGGTCGGAGACCCAGTACTTC.

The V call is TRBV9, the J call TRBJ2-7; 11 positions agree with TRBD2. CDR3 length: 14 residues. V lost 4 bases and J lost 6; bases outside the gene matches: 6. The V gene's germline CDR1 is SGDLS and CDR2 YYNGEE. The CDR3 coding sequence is TGTGCCAGCAGCTTTACTAGCGGGGGAAGCGAGCAGTACTTC. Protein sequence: CASSFTSGGSEQYF.

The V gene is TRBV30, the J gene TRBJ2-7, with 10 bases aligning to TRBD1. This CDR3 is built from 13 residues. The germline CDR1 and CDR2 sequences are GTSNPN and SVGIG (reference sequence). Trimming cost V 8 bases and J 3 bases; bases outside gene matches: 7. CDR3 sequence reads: CAGAGTGVYEQYF. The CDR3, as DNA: TGTGCCGGCGCCGGGACAGGGGTCTACGAGCAGTACTTC. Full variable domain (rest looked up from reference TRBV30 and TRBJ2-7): SQTIHQWPATLVQPVGSPLSLECTVEGTSNPNLYWYRQAAGRGLQLLFYSVGIGQISSEVPQNLSASRPQDRQFILSSKKLLLSDSGFYLCAGAGTGVYEQYFGPGTRLTVT.

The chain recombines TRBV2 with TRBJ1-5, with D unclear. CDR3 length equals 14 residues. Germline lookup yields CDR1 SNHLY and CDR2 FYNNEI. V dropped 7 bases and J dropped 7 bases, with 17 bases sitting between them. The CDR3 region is CASKSEAARQPQHF. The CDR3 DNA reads TGTGCCAGCAAGTCTGAGGCCGCCCGACAGCCCCAGCATTTT.

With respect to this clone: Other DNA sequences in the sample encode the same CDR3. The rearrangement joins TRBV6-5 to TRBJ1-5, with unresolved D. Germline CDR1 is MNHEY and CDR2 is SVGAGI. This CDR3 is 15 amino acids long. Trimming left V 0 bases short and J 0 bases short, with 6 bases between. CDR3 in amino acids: CASSYSKNSNQPQHF. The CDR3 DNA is TGTGCCAGCAGTTACTCGAAGAATAGCAATCAGCCCCAGCATTTT.

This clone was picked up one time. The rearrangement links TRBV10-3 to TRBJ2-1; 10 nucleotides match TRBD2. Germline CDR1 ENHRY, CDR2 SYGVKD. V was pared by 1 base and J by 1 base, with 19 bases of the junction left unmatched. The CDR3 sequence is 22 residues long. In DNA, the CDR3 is TGTGCCATCAGTGAGTACGTCGTGACCCTAGCGGGGGCTCCCGGGTCCTACAATGAGCAGTTCTTC. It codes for CAISEYVVTLAGAPGSYNEQFF.

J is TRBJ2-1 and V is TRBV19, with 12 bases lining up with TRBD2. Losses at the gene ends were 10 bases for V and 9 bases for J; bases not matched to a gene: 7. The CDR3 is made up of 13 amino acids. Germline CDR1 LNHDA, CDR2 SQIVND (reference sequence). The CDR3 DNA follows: TGTGCCACCTCGGCGACTAGCGGGGGTGAGCAGTTCTTC. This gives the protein CATSATSGGEQFF.

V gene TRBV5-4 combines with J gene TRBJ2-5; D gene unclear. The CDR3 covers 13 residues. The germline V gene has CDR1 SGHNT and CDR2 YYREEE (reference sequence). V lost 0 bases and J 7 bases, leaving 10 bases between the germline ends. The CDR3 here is CASSLEGGGTQYF. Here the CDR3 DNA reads TGTGCCAGCAGCTTGGAAGGCGGCGGGACCCAGTACTTC.

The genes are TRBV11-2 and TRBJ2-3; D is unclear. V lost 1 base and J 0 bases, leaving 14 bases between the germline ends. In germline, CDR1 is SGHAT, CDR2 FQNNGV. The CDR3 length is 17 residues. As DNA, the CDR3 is TGTGCCAGCAGCTTAGGGGTGGGCGCGCTGAGCACAGATACGCAGTATTTT. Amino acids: CASSLGVGALSTDTQYF.

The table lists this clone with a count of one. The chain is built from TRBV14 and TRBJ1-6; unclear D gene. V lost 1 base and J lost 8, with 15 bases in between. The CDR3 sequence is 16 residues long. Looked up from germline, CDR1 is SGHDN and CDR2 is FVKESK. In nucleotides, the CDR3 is TGTGCCAGCAGCCAAGTAGGGTCTCCTTTTGATTCACCCCTCCACTTT. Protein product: CASSQVGSPFDSPLHF.